This T cell receptor (beta chain) is from a study of T cell clonotyping in hematopoietic cell transplantation listed by TCRdb under 2021. For the wider study: Pretransplant recipient samples were obtained after cytoreduction. A total of about 140 blood samples were gathered in the study from approximately 32 consecutive transplant recipients along with their related donors. Patients were recruited between September 2015 and January 2017 and followed until September 2020 or death. The study at large found these results: Sample size was limited, and cells were not sorted, so CD4 and CD8 repertoire contributions could not be separated. After transplant, TCR diversity in recipients dropped, and pathologically expanded clonotypes increased progressively from day 30 to day 180. Only a small fraction of recipient repertoires overlapped donor repertoires, with over 97% appearing de novo at the given depth. Donor and pretransplant recipient Inverse Simpson Index values predicted broader posttransplant TCR repertoire diversity.

Per the publication, the time point label means: recipient sample about 28 days before transplant, after cytoreduction. Recipient blood was collected about 28 days before transplant and at days 30, 100 and 180 after transplant. Using Nuclei Lysis Solution, genomic DNA was extracted from unfractionated peripheral blood mononuclear cells that were either fresh or cryopreserved. V is pared back by 9 bases and J by 5 bases, with 19 bases lying between the germline termini. CDR1 and CDR2 are read off the germline V gene as ENHRY and SYGVKD. The CDR3 holds 14 amino acids from the cysteine to the phenylalanine. The CDR3 DNA has 42 bases and is translated from base 1. Concerning this clone: The antigen it binds to is not known. Base qualities are not provided; no much larger clone lies one nucleotide away.

The immunoSEQ assay, a bias-controlled multiplex PCR using V- and J-specific primers, was used to amplify TCR beta CDR3 regions from genomic DNA. In a second PCR step, the CDR3 amplicons were tagged with a proprietary barcode plus Illumina adapter sequences. An Illumina MiSeq instrument was used for sequencing of the CDR3 libraries. On the authors' methods: Export and quality control were performed with immunoSEQ Analyzer 3.0, and downstream analyses were performed with R Bioconductor and Immunarch. Repertoire metrics were calculated using only productive rearrangements within the normalized downsampled data set. Pathologically expanded clonotypes were defined as those larger than 5 templates in the normalized cohort. Repertoire diversity was measured with the Inverse Simpson Index. To capture all clonotypes, the CMV-specificity analyses were run on the non-normalized data set. This is the immuneACCESS table as TCRdb keeps it, with only in-frame sequences that have V and J called. A part of the clones is gone; compared with another copy, unresolved V genes explain less than half, and the rest is unexplained. For V, J and clone size, that table is used; D and trimming come from the DNA. The sample contains 35,000 to 45,000 clones, 85% to 95% of them found a single time. Around 1.6% of the sample comes from the top ten.

This specimen was peripheral blood mononuclear cells, taken before stem cell transplant. The sequence was collected from a man aged 35-49 years with chronic myeloid leukemia. Some clones in this sample may be carry-over from other donors' samples. Rearrangement joined TRBV10-3 to TRBJ1-1; the D region possibly corresponds to TRBD1 (6 bases align). The base sequence is TGTGCCATAAGAGGGGAAGGGGGTCGGACTGAAGCTTTCTTT. This yields the protein CAIRGEGGRTEAFF.